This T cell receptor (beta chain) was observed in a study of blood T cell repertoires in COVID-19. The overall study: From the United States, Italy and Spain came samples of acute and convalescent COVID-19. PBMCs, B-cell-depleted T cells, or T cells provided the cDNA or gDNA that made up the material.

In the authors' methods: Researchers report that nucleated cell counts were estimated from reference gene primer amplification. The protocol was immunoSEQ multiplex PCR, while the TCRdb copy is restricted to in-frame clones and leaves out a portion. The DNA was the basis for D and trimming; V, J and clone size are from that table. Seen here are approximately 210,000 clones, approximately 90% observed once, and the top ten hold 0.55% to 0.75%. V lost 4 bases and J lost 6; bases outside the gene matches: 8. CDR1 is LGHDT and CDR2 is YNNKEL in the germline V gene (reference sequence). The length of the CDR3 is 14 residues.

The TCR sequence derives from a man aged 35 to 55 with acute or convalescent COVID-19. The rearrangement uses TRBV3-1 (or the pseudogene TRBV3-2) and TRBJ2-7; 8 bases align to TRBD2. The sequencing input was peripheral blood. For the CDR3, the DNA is TGTGCCAGCAGCCCCAGGACTAGCCCGTTCGAGCAGTACTTC. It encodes CASSPRTSPFEQYF.